This T cell receptor (beta chain) was profiled in a study of CD8 T cells in ankylosing spondylitis. Study-wide findings and caveats: For ankylosing spondylitis blood, a TCR beta motif of about eight highly homologous variants appeared characteristic.

TCRdb analysed the 5' RACE reads with MiXCR anew, one entry per CDR3 protein. The sample comprises some 150,000 distinct CDR3 sequences, under 45% of which are singletons, and 12% to 15% rests with the top ten. With regard to this clonotype: Its antigen is currently unknown.

V was shortened by 2 bases and J by 3 bases, with 10 bases between the two germline ends. This CDR3 has 14 residues. The material sequenced was synovial fluid, either unsorted or a sorted T cell fraction (not recorded which). This sequence was found in a male donor with ankylosing spondylitis. V and J are TRBV12-3 or TRBV12-4 and TRBJ1-1; no reliable D call. CDR3: CASSLIVGYTEAFF. The CDR3 DNA is TGTGCCAGCAGTTTAATAGTGGGGTACACTGAAGCTTTCTTT.